Following are 4 T cell receptor beta chains from one sample sequenced in a study of CD8 T cells in ankylosing spondylitis. The study, taken as a whole, reports: In ankylosing spondylitis blood, a motif of fewer than 10 highly homologous TCR beta variants appeared characteristic.

No antigen has been identified for these receptors. MiXCR, run by TCRdb on the 5' RACE reads, gives a single entry per CDR3 protein. The sample includes around 890,000 distinct CDR3 sequences, about 12% seen only once; the top ten take 0.51%. Sequencing was carried out using blood, either unsorted or a sorted T cell fraction (not recorded which). The receptor set was obtained from a male donor with ankylosing spondylitis.

This clonotype has ten or more counts. The chain couples TRBV20-1 to TRBJ2-5, with TRBD1 matching 7 bases. Germline V gives CDR1 DFQATT, CDR2 SNEGSKA (reference sequence). This CDR3 comprises 13 residues. V was pared by 4 bases and J by 1 base, with 3 bases of the junction left unmatched. The CDR3 bases are TGCAGTGCTAAGGGACAGATCCAAGAGACCCAGTACTTC. Translating gives CSAKGQIQETQYF.

The sample holds a few counts of this clonotype. The rearrangement uses TRBV11-2 and TRBJ2-1, with D uncertain. The V gene's germline CDR1 is SGHAT and CDR2 FQNNGV. The CDR3 is 12 residues long. Between the trimmed V and J ends, which lost 5 bases and 15 bases, there was a span of 17 bases. This CDR3 is CASSLIGRVLFF. CDR3 DNA: TGTGCCAGCAGCCTGATAGGTAGGGTACTGTTCTTC.

A few counts support this clonotype. This chain joins TRBV9 and TRBJ2-5; D gene unclear. Trimming took 0 bases from V and 5 from J, leaving 11 bases between them. The germline gives CDR1 SGDLS, CDR2 YYNGEE. This CDR3 has 14 residues. In DNA form, the CDR3 reads TGTGCCAGCAGCGTAGACGCTTTTCTCGAGACCCAGTACTTC. It specifies CASSVDAFLETQYF. Combining the CDR3 with reference TRBV9 and TRBJ2-5 gives the whole variable domain DSGVTQTPKHLITATGQRVTLRCSPRSGDLSVYWYQQSLDQGLQFLIQYYNGEERAKGNILERFSAQQFPDLHSELNLSSLELGDSALYFCASSVDAFLETQYFGPGTRLLVL.

This clonotype was detected a few times. The V gene is TRBV6-5, the J gene TRBJ1-1; D call uncertain. The germline V gene encodes CDR1 MNHEY and CDR2 SVGAGI. Trimming stripped 0 bases from V and 1 base from J, with 6 bases between. The CDR3 consists of 14 residues. The CDR3 here is CASSYSARNTEAFF. In DNA form, the CDR3 reads TGTGCCAGCAGTTACTCGGCCCGGAACACTGAAGCTTTCTTT.